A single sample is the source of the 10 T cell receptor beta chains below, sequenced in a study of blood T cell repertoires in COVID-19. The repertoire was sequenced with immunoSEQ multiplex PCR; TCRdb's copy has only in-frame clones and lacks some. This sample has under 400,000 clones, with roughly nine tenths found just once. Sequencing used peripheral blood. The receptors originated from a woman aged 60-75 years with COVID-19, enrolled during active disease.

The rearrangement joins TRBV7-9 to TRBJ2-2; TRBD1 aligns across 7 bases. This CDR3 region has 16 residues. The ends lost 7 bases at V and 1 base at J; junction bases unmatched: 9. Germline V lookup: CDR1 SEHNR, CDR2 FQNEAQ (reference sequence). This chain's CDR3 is CASIIHRDRNTGELFF. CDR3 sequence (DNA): TGTGCCAGCATCATACACCGGGACAGGAACACCGGGGAGCTGTTTTTT.

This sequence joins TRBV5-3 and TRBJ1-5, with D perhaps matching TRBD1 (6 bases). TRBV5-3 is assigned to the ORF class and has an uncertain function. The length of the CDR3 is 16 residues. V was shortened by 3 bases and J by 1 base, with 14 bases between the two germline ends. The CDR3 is CARSSVDRKSNQPQHF. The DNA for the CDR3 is TGTGCCAGAAGCTCGGTCGACAGGAAAAGCAATCAGCCCCAGCATTTT.

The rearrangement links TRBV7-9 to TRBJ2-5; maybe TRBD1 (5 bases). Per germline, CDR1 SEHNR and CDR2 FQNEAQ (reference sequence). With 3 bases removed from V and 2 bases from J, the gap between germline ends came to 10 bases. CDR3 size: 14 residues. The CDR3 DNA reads TGTGCCAGCAGCTTGACAGCATCACAAGAGACCCAGTACTTC. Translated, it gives CASSLTASQETQYF.

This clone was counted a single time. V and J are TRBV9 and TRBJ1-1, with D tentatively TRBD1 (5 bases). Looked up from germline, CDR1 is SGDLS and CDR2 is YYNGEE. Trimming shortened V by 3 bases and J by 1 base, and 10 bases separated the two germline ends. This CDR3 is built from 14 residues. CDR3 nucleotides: TGTGCCAGCAGCGACCCGACAGAGAACACTGAAGCTTTCTTT. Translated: CASSDPTENTEAFF.

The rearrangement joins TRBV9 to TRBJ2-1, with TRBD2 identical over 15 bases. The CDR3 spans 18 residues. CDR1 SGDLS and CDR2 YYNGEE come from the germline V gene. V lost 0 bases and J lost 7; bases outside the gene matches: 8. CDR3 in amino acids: CASSVASGLAGGSNEQFF. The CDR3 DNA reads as TGTGCCAGCAGCGTAGCTTCGGGACTAGCGGGGGGTTCAAATGAGCAGTTCTTC.

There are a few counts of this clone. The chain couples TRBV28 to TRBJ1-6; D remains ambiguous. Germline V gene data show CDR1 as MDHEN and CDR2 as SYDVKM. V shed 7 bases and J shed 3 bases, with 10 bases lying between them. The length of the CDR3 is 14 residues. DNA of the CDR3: TGTGCCAGCATCGGGAGGGACTATAATTCACCCCTCCACTTT. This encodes CASIGRDYNSPLHF.

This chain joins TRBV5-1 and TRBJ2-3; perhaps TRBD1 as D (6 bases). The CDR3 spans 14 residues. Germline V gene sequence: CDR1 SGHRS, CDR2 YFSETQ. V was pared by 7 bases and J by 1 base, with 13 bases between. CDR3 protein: CASRTPGGTDTQYF. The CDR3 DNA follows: TGCGCCAGCCGAACACCAGGGGGCACAGATACGCAGTATTTT.

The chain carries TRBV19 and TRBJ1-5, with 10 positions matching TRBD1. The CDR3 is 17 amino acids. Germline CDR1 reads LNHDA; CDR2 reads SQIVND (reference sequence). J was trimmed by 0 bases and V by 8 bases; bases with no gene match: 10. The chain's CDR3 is CASLDRGLGYSNQPQHF. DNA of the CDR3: TGTGCCAGTCTCGACAGGGGGCTCGGGTATAGCAATCAGCCCCAGCATTTT.

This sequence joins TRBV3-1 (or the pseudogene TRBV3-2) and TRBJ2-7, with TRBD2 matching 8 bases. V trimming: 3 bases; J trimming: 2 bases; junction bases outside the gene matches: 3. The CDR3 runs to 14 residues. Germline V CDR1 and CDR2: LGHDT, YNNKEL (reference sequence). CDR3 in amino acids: CASSHLAGPYEQYF. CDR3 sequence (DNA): TGTGCCAGCAGCCACTTAGCGGGGCCCTACGAGCAGTACTTC.

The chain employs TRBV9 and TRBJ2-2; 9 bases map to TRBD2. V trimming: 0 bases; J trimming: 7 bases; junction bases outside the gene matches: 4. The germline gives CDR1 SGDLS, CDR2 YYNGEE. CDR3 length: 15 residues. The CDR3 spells CASSVVPSGVGELFF. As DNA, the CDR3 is TGTGCCAGCAGCGTAGTACCTAGCGGGGTCGGGGAGCTGTTTTTT.